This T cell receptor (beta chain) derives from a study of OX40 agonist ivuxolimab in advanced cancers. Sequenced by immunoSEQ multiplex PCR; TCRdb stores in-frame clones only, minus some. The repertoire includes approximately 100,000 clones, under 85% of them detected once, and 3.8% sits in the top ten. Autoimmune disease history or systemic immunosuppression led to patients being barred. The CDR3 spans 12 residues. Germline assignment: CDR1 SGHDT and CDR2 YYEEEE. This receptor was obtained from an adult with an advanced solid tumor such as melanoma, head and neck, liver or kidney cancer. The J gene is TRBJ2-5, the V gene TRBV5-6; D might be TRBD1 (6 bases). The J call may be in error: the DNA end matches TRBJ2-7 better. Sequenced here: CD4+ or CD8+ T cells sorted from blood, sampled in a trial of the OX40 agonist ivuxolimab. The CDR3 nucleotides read TGTGCCAGCAGCTTGGGGGGGCTCGAGCAGTACTTC. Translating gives CASSLGGLEQYF.